This paragraph covers one T cell receptor beta chain sequence. Peripheral blood samples of roughly 10 milliliters were drawn from each donor. A second PCR of 7 to 11 cycles used a sample-barcoded 5' primer and a J-beta primer mix. TCRdb fed the 5' RACE reads into MiXCR, producing one record per CDR3 protein. The sample has hundreds of thousands of distinct CDR3 sequences, roughly three fifths seen once; the top ten hold approximately 24%. The germline CDR1 and CDR2 sequences are LGHDT and YNNKEL (reference sequence). Deletions cut 4 bases from V and 7 bases from J, with 13 bases between. The CDR3 runs to 14 residues. This specimen belongs to a study of blood T cells in healthy people across ages.

The V gene is TRBV3-1, the J gene TRBJ2-2; the D gene is possibly TRBD2 (5 bases). Sequencing was performed on blood. The clonotype was recovered from a man aged 35-49 years in good health. The CDR3 loop reads CASSLIRAGGELFF. The CDR3 DNA sequence: TGTGCCAGCAGCCTGATTCGGGCGGGCGGGGAGCTGTTTTTT.